The source of this T cell receptor beta chain is a study of T cells after yellow fever vaccination. Findings of the study overall: Post-booster repertoires contained most primary-vaccination clones again (around 97% CD4, 85% to 90% CD8).

There are a few counts of this clonotype. The antigen is not known. A process of 5'RACE template switching, which added a universal primer site and UMIs, was used to make TCR cDNA. TCRdb used MiXCR to reprocess the 5' RACE reads, holding one entry per CDR3 protein. The sample comprises about 360,000 distinct CDR3 sequences, around 6.5% of which are singletons, and 15% rests with the top ten. The CDR3 totals 17 residues. Germline V lookup: CDR1 LGHNA, CDR2 YSLEER. The V gene lost 4 bases and the J gene lost 2 bases, with 19 bases spanning the gap. The material was PBMCs, obtained 5 days after the yellow fever booster vaccination. This rearrangement joins TRBV4-3 to TRBJ2-3; D remains ambiguous. The sequence came from a man aged 30-40 years who received the YFV17D yellow fever vaccine. Written as DNA, the CDR3 is TGCGCCAGCAGCCCCTCCAGGTGGCCAACATTCACAGATACGCAGTATTTT. It encodes CASSPSRWPTFTDTQYF.